In its sample, the clone carrying this TCR beta chain was seen once. This entry comes from a study of cytomegalovirus exposure and HLA in healthy donors. Researchers ran the PCR with 60 Vbeta and 13 Jbeta primers. Using immunoSEQ multiplex PCR, the repertoire was profiled, and TCRdb retains in-frame clones only, with some absent. The top ten clones hold 2.7% of a sample with 200,000 to 250,000 clones, roughly four fifths of them seen once. Unmatched junction bases numbered 2, after V lost 6 bases and J lost 0 bases. Germline CDR1 reads MDHEN; CDR2 reads SYDVKM. This CDR3 spans 14 amino acids. The V and J genes are TRBV28 and TRBJ1-1; 9 nucleotides match TRBD1. Sequenced sample: PBMCs. The receptor comes from a woman aged 40 to 50 in good health and CMV-seronegative. The CDR3: CASRRDRVNTEAFF. CDR3 sequence (DNA): TGTGCCAGCAGACGGGACAGGGTGAACACTGAAGCTTTCTTT.